This entry lists 8 T cell receptor beta chains sequenced from one sample in a study of CD8+ T cells in alopecia areata. Stated treatment: oral pan-JAK inhibitor, 5-10 mg twice daily. Extracted RNA was reverse transcribed, and the resulting cDNA served as sequencing template. Repertoires were generated with immunoSEQ multiplex PCR, while TCRdb's copy carries only in-frame clones and drops some. The data hold 87,000 or so clones, with about two thirds observed a single time. Sequenced here: CD8+ T cells sorted from blood, sampled around week 44, from a patient treated with tofacitinib. The receptors were sampled from a human donor with alopecia areata.

V is TRBV19 and J is TRBJ1-5, with 7 bases aligning to TRBD1. The CDR3 extends over 15 amino acids. Germline CDR1 and CDR2: LNHDA and SQIVND (reference sequence). V was pared by 3 bases and J by 1 base, with 3 bases of the junction left unmatched. The CDR3 loop reads CASSITGESNQPQHF. CDR3 DNA: TGTGCCAGTAGTATTACAGGGGAAAGCAATCAGCCCCAGCATTTT.

This sequence joins TRBV29-1 and TRBJ2-2, with D possibly being TRBD1 (5 bases). Germline CDR1 and CDR2: SQVTM and ANQGSEA. The CDR3 runs to 11 residues. V lost 6 bases to trimming and J lost 8 bases, with 10 bases between them. DNA of the CDR3: TGCAGCGTGACAGTTGCAGGGGAGCTGTTTTTT. Translation gives CSVTVAGELFF.

The gene calls are TRBV30 and TRBJ2-4; 10 bases match TRBD1. The V gene's germline CDR1 is GTSNPN and CDR2 SVGIG (reference sequence). The CDR3 extends over 16 amino acids. Losses at the gene ends were 1 base for V and 8 bases for J; bases not matched to a gene: 11. The CDR3 nucleotides read TGTGCCTGGAGTGGCCCAGACCGGGACAGGGGAGACATTCAGTACTTC. Amino acid sequence: CAWSGPDRDRGDIQYF.

The table lists this clone with a count of one. The chain couples TRBV2 to TRBJ2-1, with a possible D match to TRBD1 (6 bases). Germline loops: CDR1 SNHLY, CDR2 FYNNEI. This CDR3 comprises 12 residues. Trimming removed 6 bases from V and 10 bases from J, with 13 bases in between. DNA of the CDR3: TGTGCCAGCAGGTGGGGGACACCCGAGCAGTTCTTC. Its translation is CASRWGTPEQFF.

The chain has TRBV15 and TRBJ1-2, with 10 positions matching TRBD1. Germline trimming cut 5 bases from V and 6 bases from J; bases unmatched to any gene: 3. CDR1 is LNHNV, CDR2 YYDKDF, per germline (reference sequence). This CDR3 is built from 13 residues. The CDR3 is CATSYGTGDGYTF. CDR3 nucleotide sequence: TGTGCCACCAGCTACGGGACAGGGGATGGCTACACCTTC.

V gene TRBV29-1 combines with J gene TRBJ2-1, with 8 bases identical to TRBD1. CDR1 is SQVTM and CDR2 is ANQGSEA in the germline V gene. The J segment lost 5 bases and the V segment lost 6 bases, leaving 3 bases of the junction unmatched. CDR3 length: 12 residues. The chain's CDR3 is CSVGTGNNEQFF. CDR3 coding DNA: TGCAGCGTCGGGACAGGCAACAATGAGCAGTTCTTC.

V gene TRBV5-1 combines with J gene TRBJ2-7; D perhaps matches TRBD2 (5 bases). This CDR3 has 14 amino acids. V lost 3 bases to trimming and J lost 5 bases, with 15 bases between them. CDR1 is SGHRS, CDR2 YFSETQ, per germline. Written as DNA, the CDR3 is TGCGCCAGCAGCTCGCACGGGGAAAAAGACGAGCAGTACTTC. Protein product: CASSSHGEKDEQYF.

The sample holds a few counts of this clone. The genes are TRBV4-3 and TRBJ2-5; the D is unclear. Per the germline V gene, CDR1 is LGHNA and CDR2 is YSLEER. The CDR3 contains 14 residues. The V end lost 0 bases, the J end lost 3 bases, and 8 bases lay between the germline ends. This CDR3 is CASSQDITEETQYF. The CDR3 nucleotides read TGCGCCAGCAGCCAAGATATTACGGAAGAGACCCAGTACTTC.